These 14 T cell receptor beta chains share one sample of origin, sequenced in a study of OX40 agonist ivuxolimab in advanced cancers. The method was immunoSEQ multiplex PCR; TCRdb's version includes in-frame clones alone and lacks a portion of them. This table holds about 30,000 clones, roughly 83% found once. Sequences were derived from CD4+ or CD8+ T cells sorted from blood, sampled in a trial of the OX40 agonist ivuxolimab. Source of these receptors: an adult with an advanced solid tumor such as melanoma, head and neck, liver or kidney cancer.

The J gene is TRBJ1-1, the V gene TRBV11-1; D is undetermined. Trimming removed 1 base at V and 6 bases at J, with 12 bases between. Germline CDR1 is SGHAT and CDR2 is FQDESV (reference sequence). The CDR3 has 14 residues. The CDR3 reads CASSLEGFSAEAFF. As DNA, the CDR3 is TGTGCCAGCAGCTTAGAAGGGTTTTCTGCTGAAGCTTTCTTT.

V is TRBV6-1 and J is TRBJ2-5; 9 bases agree with TRBD2. The CDR3 is 15 amino acids. V trimming: 5 bases; J trimming: 5 bases; junction bases outside the gene matches: 9. Per the germline V gene, CDR1 is MNHNS and CDR2 is SASEGT. This CDR3 reads CASSTGAGGGETQYF. CDR3 nucleotides: TGTGCCAGCAGTACAGGGGCGGGAGGGGGGGAGACCCAGTACTTC.

The chain links TRBV13 to TRBJ1-6, with 8 nucleotides matching TRBD1. The germline CDR1 and CDR2 sequences are PRHDT and FYEKMQ (reference sequence). V gave up 5 bases and J gave up 10 bases; unmatched junction bases: 7. This CDR3 comprises 14 residues. CDR3: CASSGRGLGSPLHF. The CDR3 DNA reads TGTGCCAGCAGCGGCAGGGGGCTGGGATCACCCCTCCACTTT.

The chain couples TRBV28 to TRBJ1-3; D ambiguous. Germline-derived CDR1 and CDR2 are MDHEN and SYDVKM. The CDR3 spans 13 residues. V dropped 8 bases and J dropped 8 bases, with 16 bases sitting between them. As DNA, the CDR3 is TGTGCCAGCGACGGACCCGAAAGGGACACCATATATTTT. As protein: CASDGPERDTIYF.

This clone was detected once. J is TRBJ2-7 and V is TRBV4-1; no clear D. Germline values: CDR1 MGHRA, CDR2 YSYEKL. CDR3 length: 14 residues. V was clipped by 2 bases and J by 2 bases, with 10 bases between them. The DNA for the CDR3 is TGCGCCAGCAGCCAACCCAGGACCCCCTACGAGCAGTACTTC. It yields the protein CASSQPRTPYEQYF.

This clone occurred a few times. This chain links TRBV27 with TRBJ2-1, with D uncertain. V was cut by 6 bases and J by 9 bases, with 9 bases left in between. The CDR3 runs to 11 residues. CDR1 and CDR2 (germline): MNHEY, SMNVEV (reference sequence). The CDR3, as DNA: TGTGCCAGCAGATACGGTGGTGAGCAGTTCTTC. It yields the protein CASRYGGEQFF.

This rearrangement joins TRBV4-3 to TRBJ1-4, with a weak D call TRBD1 (6 bases). The germline V gene has CDR1 LGHNA and CDR2 YSLEER. Between the trimmed V and J ends, which lost 0 bases and 6 bases, there was a span of 20 bases. The CDR3 consists of 18 residues. CDR3 sequence (DNA): TGCGCCAGCAGCCAAGAGAGTCAATTGGGGGGCGAGGATGAAAAACTGTTTTTT. Protein: CASSQESQLGGEDEKLFF.

The V call is TRBV15, the J call TRBJ1-1, with no clear D. V gave up 9 bases and J gave up 4 bases, with 18 bases separating them. This CDR3 is 14 amino acids long. CDR1 and CDR2 (germline): LNHNV, YYDKDF (reference sequence). For the CDR3, the DNA is TGTGCCACTCGTACCCGGACGGCGAGCACTGAAGCTTTCTTT. Translating it yields CATRTRTASTEAFF.

V and J are TRBV27 and TRBJ1-2; 8 nucleotides agree with TRBD1. The J segment lost 7 bases and the V segment lost 6 bases, leaving 4 bases of the junction unmatched. CDR1 MNHEY and CDR2 SMNVEV come from the germline V gene (reference sequence). The CDR3 extends over 12 amino acids. The CDR3, as DNA: TGTGCCAGCAGGCAGGGGGCGAGTGGCTACACCTTC. It is translated as CASRQGASGYTF.

The V call is TRBV13, the J call TRBJ2-1, with 14 bases aligning to TRBD2. This CDR3 comprises 15 residues. In germline, CDR1 is PRHDT, CDR2 FYEKMQ (reference sequence). The ends lost 5 bases at V and 6 bases at J; junction bases unmatched: 3. The CDR3 DNA is TGTGCCAGCAGCCCAGGGACTAGCGGGGGCAATGAGCAGTTCTTC. The encoded protein is CASSPGTSGGNEQFF. Variable domain in full (rest from reference TRBV13 and TRBJ2-1): AAGVIQSPRHLIKEKRETATLKCYPIPRHDTVYWYQQGPGQDPQFLISFYEKMQSDKGSIPDRFSAQQFSDYHSELNMSSLELGDSALYFCASSPGTSGGNEQFFGPGTRLTVL.

The CDR3 nucleotides read TGTGCCAGCAGCGCCGGCAGGGGAAATCAGCCCCAGCATTTT. Its protein product is CASSAGRGNQPQHF. J is TRBJ1-5 and V is TRBV6-5; possibly TRBD1 for D (6 bases). Germline assignment: CDR1 MNHEY and CDR2 SVGAGI. The CDR3 has 14 residues. Trimming removed 6 bases at V and 4 bases at J, with 13 bases between.

The chain uses TRBV9 and TRBJ2-5; D is perhaps TRBD1 or TRBD2 (5 bases each). The CDR3 consists of 13 residues. The V end was cut by 7 bases, the J end by 9 bases, with 19 bases between. The V gene's germline CDR1 is SGDLS and CDR2 YYNGEE. DNA of the CDR3: TGTGCCAGCGGGGACGTCTTATCCGGGGCCCAGTACTTC. Translating it yields CASGDVLSGAQYF.

As regards this clone: An end of the junction differs from the germline gene, which may be a read error. The chain couples TRBV27 to TRBJ1-4; the match to TRBD1 covers 7 bases. The CDR3 covers 14 residues. Germline lookup yields CDR1 MNHEY and CDR2 SMNVEV (reference sequence). CDR3: CASSFTGVGEKLSF. The CDR3, as DNA: TGTGCCAGCAGTTTCACAGGGGTGGGCGAAAAACTGTCTTTT.

This chain connects TRBV28 to TRBJ1-1; D might be TRBD1 (5 bases). The CDR3 length is 17 residues. Germline lookup yields CDR1 MDHEN and CDR2 SYDVKM. V lost 1 base and J lost 0, with 15 bases in between. The CDR3 loop reads CASSLYRGESVNTEAFF. The CDR3 nucleotides are TGTGCCAGCAGTTTATACCGGGGGGAAAGTGTGAACACTGAAGCTTTCTTT.